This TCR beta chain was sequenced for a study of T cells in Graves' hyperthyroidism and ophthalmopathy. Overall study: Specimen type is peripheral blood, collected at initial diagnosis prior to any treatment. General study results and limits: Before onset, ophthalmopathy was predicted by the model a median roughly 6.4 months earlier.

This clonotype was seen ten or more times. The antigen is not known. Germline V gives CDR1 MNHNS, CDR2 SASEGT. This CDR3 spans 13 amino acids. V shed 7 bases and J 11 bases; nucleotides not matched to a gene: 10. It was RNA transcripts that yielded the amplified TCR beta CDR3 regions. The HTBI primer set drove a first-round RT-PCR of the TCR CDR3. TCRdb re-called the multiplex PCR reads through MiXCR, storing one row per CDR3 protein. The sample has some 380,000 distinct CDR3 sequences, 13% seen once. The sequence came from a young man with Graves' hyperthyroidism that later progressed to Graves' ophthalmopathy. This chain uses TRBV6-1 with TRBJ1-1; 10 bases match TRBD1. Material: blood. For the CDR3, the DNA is TGTGCCAGCACCCAGACAGGGGGCGTAACGGCTTTCTTT. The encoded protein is CASTQTGGVTAFF.